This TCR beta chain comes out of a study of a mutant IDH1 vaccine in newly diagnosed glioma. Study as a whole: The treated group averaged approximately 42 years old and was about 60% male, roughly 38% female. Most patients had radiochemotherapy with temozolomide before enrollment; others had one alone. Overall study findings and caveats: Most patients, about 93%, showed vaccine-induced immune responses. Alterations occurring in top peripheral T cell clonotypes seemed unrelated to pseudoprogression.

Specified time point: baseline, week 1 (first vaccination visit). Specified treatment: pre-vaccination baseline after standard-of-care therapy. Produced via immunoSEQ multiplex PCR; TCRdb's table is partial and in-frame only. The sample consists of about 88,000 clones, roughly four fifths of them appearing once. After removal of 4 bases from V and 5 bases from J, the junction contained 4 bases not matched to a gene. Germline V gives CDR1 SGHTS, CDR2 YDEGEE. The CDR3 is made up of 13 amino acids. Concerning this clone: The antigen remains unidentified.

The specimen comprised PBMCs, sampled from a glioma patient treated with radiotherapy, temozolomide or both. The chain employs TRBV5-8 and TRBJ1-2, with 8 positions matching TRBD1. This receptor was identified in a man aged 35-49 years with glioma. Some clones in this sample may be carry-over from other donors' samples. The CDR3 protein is CASSPDRDYGYTF. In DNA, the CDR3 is TGTGCCAGCAGCCCGGACAGGGATTATGGCTACACCTTC. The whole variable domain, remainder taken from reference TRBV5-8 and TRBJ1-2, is EAGVTQSPTHLIKTRGQQATLRCSPISGHTSVYWYQQALGLGLQFLLWYDEGEERNRGNFPPRFSGRQFPNYSSELNVNALELEDSALYLCASSPDRDYGYTFGSGTRLTVV.